The clone carrying this T cell receptor beta chain was recorded once. The antigen is not known. The sample comes from a study of beta chain features in type 1 diabetes. Points from the study as a whole: All four CD4+ subsets from Type 1 diabetes patients carried moderately but significantly shorter TCRB CDR3s. Among patients, naive, central memory and Treg TCRB repertoires appeared more similar than among healthy donors.

From germline, CDR1 is SGHTA and CDR2 FQGTGA. The CDR3 sequence is 15 residues long. Trimming removed 1 base from V and 0 bases from J, with 10 bases in between. The isolated RNA, all of it, was reverse transcribed, so expressed TCRB transcripts were what got sequenced. Some clones are missing from TCRdb's copy, which holds only in-frame ones; the method was immunoSEQ multiplex PCR. Here the sample spans approximately 470,000 clones, 30% being singletons. The sequencing input was naive CD4+ T cells from blood. The chain links TRBV7-3 to TRBJ2-7; no definite D call. This receptor was taken from a man between 18 and 35 years old in good health. Here the CDR3 reads CASSLNTGSSYEQYF. The CDR3 DNA reads TGTGCCAGCAGCTTAAATACCGGCAGCTCCTACGAGCAGTACTTC.